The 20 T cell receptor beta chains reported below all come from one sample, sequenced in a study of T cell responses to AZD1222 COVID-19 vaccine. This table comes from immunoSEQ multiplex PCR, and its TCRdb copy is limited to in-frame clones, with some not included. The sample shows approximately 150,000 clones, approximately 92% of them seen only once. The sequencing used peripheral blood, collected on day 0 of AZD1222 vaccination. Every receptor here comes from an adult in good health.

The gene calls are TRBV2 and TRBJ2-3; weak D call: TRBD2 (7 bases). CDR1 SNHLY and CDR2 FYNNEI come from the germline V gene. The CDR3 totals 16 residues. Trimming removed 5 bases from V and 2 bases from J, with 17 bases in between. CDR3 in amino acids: CASSKGGGRITDTQYF. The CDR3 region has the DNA TGTGCCAGCAGTAAGGGGGGCGGGAGAATCACAGATACGCAGTATTTT. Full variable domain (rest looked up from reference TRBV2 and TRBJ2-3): EPEVTQTPSHQVTQMGQEVILRCVPISNHLYFYWYRQILGQKVEFLVSFYNNEISEKSEIFDDQFSVERPDGSNFTLKIRSTKLEDSAMYFCASSKGGGRITDTQYFGPGTRLTVL.

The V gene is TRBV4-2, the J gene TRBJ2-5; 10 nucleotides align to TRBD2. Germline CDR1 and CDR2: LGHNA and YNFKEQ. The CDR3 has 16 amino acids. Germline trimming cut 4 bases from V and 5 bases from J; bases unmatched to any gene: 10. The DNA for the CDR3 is TGTGCCAGCAGCCCAAGTCTAGCGGGAGCGATGGAGACCCAGTACTTC. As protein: CASSPSLAGAMETQYF.

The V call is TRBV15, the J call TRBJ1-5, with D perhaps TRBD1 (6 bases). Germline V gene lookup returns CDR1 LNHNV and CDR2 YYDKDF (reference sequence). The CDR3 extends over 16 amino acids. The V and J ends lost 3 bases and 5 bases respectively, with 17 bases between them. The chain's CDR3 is CATSREGLQGHQPQHF. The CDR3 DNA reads TGTGCCACCAGCAGGGAGGGTTTACAGGGCCATCAGCCCCAGCATTTT. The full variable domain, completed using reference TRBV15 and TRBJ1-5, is DAMVIQNPRYQVTQFGKPVTLSCSQTLNHNVMYWYQQKSSQAPKLLFHYYDKDFNNEADTPDNFQSRRPNTSFCFLDIRSPGLGDTAMYLCATSREGLQGHQPQHFGDGTRLSIL.

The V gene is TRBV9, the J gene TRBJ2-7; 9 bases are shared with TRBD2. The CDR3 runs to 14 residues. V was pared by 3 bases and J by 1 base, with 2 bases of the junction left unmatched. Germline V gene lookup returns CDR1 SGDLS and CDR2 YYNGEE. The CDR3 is CASSETSGSYEQYF. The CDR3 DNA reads TGTGCCAGCAGCGAGACTAGCGGATCCTACGAGCAGTACTTC.

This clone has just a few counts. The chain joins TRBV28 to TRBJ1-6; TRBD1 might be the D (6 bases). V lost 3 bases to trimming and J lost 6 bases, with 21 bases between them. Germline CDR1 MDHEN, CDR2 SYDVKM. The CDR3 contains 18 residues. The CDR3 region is CASSFPRAGEVGNSPLHF. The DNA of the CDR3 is TGTGCCAGCAGTTTCCCCAGGGCAGGGGAAGTTGGTAATTCACCCCTCCACTTT.

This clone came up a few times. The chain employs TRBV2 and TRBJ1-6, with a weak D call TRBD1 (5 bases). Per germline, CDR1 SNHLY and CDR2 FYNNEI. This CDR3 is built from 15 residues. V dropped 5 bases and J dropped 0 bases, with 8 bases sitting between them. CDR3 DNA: TGTGCCAGCAGTCGCGACAGCTCCTATAATTCACCCCTCCACTTT. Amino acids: CASSRDSSYNSPLHF. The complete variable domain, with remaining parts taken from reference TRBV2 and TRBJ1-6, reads EPEVTQTPSHQVTQMGQEVILRCVPISNHLYFYWYRQILGQKVEFLVSFYNNEISEKSEIFDDQFSVERPDGSNFTLKIRSTKLEDSAMYFCASSRDSSYNSPLHFGNGTRLTVT.

The CDR3 protein is CASSSKGQIYGYTF. The CDR3 DNA reads TGTGCCAGCAGCTCGAAGGGACAAATCTATGGCTACACCTTC. The chain recombines TRBV7-2 with TRBJ1-2, with D possibly matching TRBD1 (6 bases). Germline loops: CDR1 SGHTA, CDR2 FQGNSA. V lost 4 bases and J 4 bases, leaving 13 bases between the germline ends. The CDR3 runs 14 residues. The variable domain in full, completed from reference TRBV7-2 and TRBJ1-2, reads GAGVSQSPSNKVTEKGKDVELRCDPISGHTALYWYRQSLGQGLEFLIYFQGNSAPDKSGLPSDRFSAERTGGSVSTLTIQRTQQEDSAVYLCASSSKGQIYGYTFGSGTRLTVV.

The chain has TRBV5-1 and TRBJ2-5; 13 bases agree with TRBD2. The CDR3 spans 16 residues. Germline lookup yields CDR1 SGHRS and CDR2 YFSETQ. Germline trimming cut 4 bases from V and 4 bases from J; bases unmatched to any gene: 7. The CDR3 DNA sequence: TGCGCCAGCAGCCCAACAAGACTAGCGGGAGGAGAGACCCAGTACTTC. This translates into CASSPTRLAGGETQYF.

The CDR3 is CASSQTGADSPLHF. The CDR3 coding sequence is TGTGCCAGCAGCCAGACAGGGGCAGATTCACCCCTCCACTTT. The chain links TRBV2 to TRBJ1-6; 8 nucleotides agree with TRBD1. This CDR3 has 14 amino acids. Germline lookup yields CDR1 SNHLY and CDR2 FYNNEI. V gave up 6 bases and J gave up 8 bases; unmatched junction bases: 6.

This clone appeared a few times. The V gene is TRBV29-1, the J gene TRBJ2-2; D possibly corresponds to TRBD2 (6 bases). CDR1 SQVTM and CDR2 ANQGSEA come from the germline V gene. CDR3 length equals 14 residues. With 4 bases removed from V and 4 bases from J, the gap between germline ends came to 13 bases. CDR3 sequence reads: CSVAGTEPTGELFF. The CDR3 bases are TGCAGCGTTGCCGGGACTGAACCCACCGGGGAGCTGTTTTTT.

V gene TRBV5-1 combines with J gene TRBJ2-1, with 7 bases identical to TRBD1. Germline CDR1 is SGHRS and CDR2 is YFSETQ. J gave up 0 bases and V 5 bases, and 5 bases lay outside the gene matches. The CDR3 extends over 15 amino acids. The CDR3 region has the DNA TGCGCCAGCAGGTCACAGGGGAGCTCCTACAATGAGCAGTTCTTC. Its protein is CASRSQGSSYNEQFF.

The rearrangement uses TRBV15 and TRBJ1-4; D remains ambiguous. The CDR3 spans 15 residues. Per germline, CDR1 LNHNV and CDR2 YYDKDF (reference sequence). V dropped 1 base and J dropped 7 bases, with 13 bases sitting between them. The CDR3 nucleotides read TGTGCCACCAGCAGAGCCCACCACACGGGTGAAAAACTGTTTTTT. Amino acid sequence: CATSRAHHTGEKLFF.

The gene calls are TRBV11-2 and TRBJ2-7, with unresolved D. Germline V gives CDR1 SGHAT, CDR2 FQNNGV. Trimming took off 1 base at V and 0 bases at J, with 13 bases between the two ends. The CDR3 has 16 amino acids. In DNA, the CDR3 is TGTGCCAGCAGCTTAGGGCCGGATAGGGTCTCCTACGAGCAGTACTTC. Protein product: CASSLGPDRVSYEQYF. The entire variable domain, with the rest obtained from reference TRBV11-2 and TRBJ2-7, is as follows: EAGVAQSPRYKIIEKRQSVAFWCNPISGHATLYWYQQILGQGPKLLIQFQNNGVVDDSQLPKDRFSAERLKGVDSTLKIQPAKLEDSAVYLCASSLGPDRVSYEQYFGPGTRLTVT.

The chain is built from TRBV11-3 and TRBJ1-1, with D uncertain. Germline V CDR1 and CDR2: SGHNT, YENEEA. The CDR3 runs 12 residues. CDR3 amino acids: CAVGRANTEAFF. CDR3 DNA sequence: TGTGCGGTCGGACGGGCGAACACTGAAGCTTTCTTT.

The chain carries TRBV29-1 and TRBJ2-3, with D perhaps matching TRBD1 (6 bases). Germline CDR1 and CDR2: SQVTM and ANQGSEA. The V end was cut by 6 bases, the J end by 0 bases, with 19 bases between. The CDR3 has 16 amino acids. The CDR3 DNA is TGCAGCGTCCGAGGAATTAAGACAGGTAGCACAGATACGCAGTATTTT. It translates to CSVRGIKTGSTDTQYF.

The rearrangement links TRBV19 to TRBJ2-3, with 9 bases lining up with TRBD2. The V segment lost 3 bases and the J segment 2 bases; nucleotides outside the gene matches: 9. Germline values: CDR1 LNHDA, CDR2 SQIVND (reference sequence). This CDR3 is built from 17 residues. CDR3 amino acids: CASSMRLTSGNTDTQYF. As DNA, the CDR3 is TGTGCCAGTAGTATGAGGTTGACTAGCGGAAACACAGATACGCAGTATTTT.

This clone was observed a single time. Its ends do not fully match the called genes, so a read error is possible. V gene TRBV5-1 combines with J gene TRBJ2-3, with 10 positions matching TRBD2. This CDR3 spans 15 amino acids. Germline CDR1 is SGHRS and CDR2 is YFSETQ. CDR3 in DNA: TGCGCCAGCAGCTTGGCCACAAGAGCGGGAGGGCTAAGGGGTTTT. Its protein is CASSLATRAGGLRGF.

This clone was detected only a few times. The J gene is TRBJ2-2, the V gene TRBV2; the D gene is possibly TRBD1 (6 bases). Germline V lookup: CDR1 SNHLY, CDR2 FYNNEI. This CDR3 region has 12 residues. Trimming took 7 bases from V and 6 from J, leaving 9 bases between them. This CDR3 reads CASNKGAGELFF. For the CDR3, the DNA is TGTGCCAGCAATAAGGGGGCCGGGGAGCTGTTTTTT.

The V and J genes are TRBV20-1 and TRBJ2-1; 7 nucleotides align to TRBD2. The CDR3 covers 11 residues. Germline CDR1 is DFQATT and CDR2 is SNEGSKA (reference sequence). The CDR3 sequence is CRASGENEQFF. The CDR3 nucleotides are TGCAGGGCGAGCGGGGAGAATGAGCAGTTCTTC.

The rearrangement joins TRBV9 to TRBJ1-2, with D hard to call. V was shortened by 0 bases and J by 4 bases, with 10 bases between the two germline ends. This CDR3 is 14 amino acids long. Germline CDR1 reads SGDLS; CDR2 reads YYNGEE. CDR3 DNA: TGTGCCAGCAGCGTAGGTGGGGAAGGCTATGGCTACACCTTC. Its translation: CASSVGGEGYGYTF.